The clone carrying this T cell receptor (beta chain) was seen many times. The antigen remains undetermined. The data were taken from a study of response to subunit inactivated influenza vaccine. General observations from the study: Seasonal influenza vaccination, on each occasion, was suggested by the authors to recruit few new T cells.

The CDR3 extends over 15 amino acids. V dropped 2 bases and J dropped 4; count of bases not matched to a gene: 3. Per the germline V gene, CDR1 is ENHRY and CDR2 is SYGVKD. MiXCR was run by TCRdb on the RT-PCR reads, yielding one entry per CDR3 protein. This table has hundreds of thousands of distinct CDR3 sequences, less than 10% appearing once. This receptor was identified in a man aged 50 to 69 who received an inactivated influenza vaccine. The source material was PBMCs from blood, sampled 23 to 25 months after vaccination. The chain couples TRBV10-3 to TRBJ2-3; TRBD2 agrees at 10 bases. CDR3 region: CAISELAGAADTQYF. CDR3 sequence (DNA): TGTGCCATCAGTGAGCTAGCGGGGGCCGCAGATACGCAGTATTTT.